The clone carrying this T cell receptor (beta chain) was detected a few times. The protocol was immunoSEQ multiplex PCR, while the TCRdb copy is restricted to in-frame clones and leaves out a portion. The data show some 93,000 clones, with roughly 89% seen just once and roughly 10% held by the top ten. Germline CDR1 SEHNR, CDR2 FQNEAQ (reference sequence). The CDR3 consists of 14 residues. Between the trimmed V and J ends, which lost 8 bases and 7 bases, there was a span of 15 bases. The data were obtained in a study of PD-1 blockade in classical Hodgkin lymphoma. Every patient experienced relapse after autologous stem cell transplantation, and brentuximab vedotin exposure varied.

The chain uses TRBV7-9 and TRBJ1-6; D gene unclear. This TCR was sampled from a human donor with classical Hodgkin lymphoma. Sample: peripheral blood mononuclear cells (PBMCs), taken before the second cycle of nivolumab. CDR3 sequence reads: CASSVRSGNSPLHF. The CDR3 DNA reads as TGTGCCAGCTCTGTGAGGAGCGGGAATTCACCCCTCCACTTT.